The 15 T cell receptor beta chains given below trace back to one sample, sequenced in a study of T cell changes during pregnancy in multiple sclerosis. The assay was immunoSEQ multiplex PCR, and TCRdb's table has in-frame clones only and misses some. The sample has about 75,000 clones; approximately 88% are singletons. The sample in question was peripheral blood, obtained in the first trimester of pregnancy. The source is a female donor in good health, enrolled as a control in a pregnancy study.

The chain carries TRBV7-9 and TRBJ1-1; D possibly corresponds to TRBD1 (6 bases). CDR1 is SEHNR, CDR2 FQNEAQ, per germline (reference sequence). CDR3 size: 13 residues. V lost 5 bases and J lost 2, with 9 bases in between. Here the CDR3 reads CASSRQANTEAFF. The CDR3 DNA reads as TGTGCCAGCAGCCGACAGGCAAACACTGAAGCTTTCTTT.

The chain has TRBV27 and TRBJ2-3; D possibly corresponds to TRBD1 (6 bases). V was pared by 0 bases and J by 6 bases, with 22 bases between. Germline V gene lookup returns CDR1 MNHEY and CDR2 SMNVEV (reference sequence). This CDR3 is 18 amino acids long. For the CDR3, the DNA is TGTGCCAGCAGTTTATCACTACTCTCTCCAGGGGTAGGGGATACGCAGTATTTT. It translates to CASSLSLLSPGVGDTQYF.

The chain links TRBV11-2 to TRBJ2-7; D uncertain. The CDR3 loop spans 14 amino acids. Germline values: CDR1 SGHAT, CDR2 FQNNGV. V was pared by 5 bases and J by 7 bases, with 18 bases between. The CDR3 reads CASSLRVSSGEQYF. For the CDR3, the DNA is TGTGCCAGCAGCCTCCGCGTCTCTAGTGGGGAGCAGTACTTC.

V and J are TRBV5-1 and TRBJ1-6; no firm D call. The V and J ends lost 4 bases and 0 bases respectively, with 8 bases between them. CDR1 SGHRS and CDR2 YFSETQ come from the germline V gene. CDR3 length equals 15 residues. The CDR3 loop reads CASSQEISYNSPLHF. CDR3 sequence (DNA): TGCGCCAGCAGCCAGGAAATCTCCTATAATTCACCCCTCCACTTT.

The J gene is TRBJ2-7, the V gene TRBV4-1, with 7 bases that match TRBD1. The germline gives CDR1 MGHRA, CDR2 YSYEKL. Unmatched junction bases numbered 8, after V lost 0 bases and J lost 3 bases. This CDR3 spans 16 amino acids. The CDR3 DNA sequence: TGCGCCAGCAGCCAAGAGAAGGTACAGGGGAGCTACGAGCAGTACTTC. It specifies CASSQEKVQGSYEQYF.

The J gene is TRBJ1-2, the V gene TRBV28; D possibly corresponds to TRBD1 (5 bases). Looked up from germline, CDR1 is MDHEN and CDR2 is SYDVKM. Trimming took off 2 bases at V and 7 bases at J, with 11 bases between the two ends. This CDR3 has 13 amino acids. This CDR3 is CASSLQGESGYTF. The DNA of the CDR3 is TGTGCCAGCAGTTTACAGGGTGAGAGTGGCTACACCTTC.

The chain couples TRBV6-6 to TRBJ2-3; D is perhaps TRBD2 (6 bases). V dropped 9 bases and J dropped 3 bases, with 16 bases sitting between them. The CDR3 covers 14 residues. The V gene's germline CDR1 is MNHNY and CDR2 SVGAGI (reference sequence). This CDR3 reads CASSHPRGTDTQYF. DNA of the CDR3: TGTGCCAGTTCTCACCCCCGGGGGACAGATACGCAGTATTTT.

CDR3 nucleotide sequence: TGTGCCAGCAGCCCTACGACAGGGCTGCCCACCGGGGAGCTGTTTTTT. It codes for CASSPTTGLPTGELFF. The chain has TRBV7-6 and TRBJ2-2, with TRBD1 identical over 7 bases. The CDR3 has 16 amino acids. Looked up from germline, CDR1 is SGHVS and CDR2 is FNYEAQ. V dropped 5 bases and J dropped 4; count of bases not matched to a gene: 10.

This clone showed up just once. The CDR3 nucleotides read TGTGCCAGCAGTGACCCCCGGACAGGGGGTGAGGTCGGGGAGCTGTTTTTT. Translation gives CASSDPRTGGEVGELFF. The chain uses TRBV25-1 and TRBJ2-2; TRBD1 matches 10 bases. Per the germline V gene, CDR1 is MGHDK and CDR2 is SYGVNS. The CDR3 sequence is 17 residues long. With 3 bases clipped from V and 7 bases from J, the junction kept 11 bases outside the gene matches.

This CDR3 is CASSEAPRQVRRNTIYF. The CDR3 DNA reads TGTGCCAGCAGTGAAGCACCTCGACAGGTGAGGCGAAACACCATATATTTT. The chain combines TRBV6-1 with TRBJ1-3; TRBD1 is a possible D gene (6 bases). This CDR3 spans 17 amino acids. Per germline, CDR1 MNHNS and CDR2 SASEGT. V lost 0 bases, J lost 5 bases, and 17 bases lay in between.

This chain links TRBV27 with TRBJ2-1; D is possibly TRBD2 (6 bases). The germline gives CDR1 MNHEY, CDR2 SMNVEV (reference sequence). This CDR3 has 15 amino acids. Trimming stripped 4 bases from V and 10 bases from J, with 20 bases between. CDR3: CASSSGTSRLQEQFF. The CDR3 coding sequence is TGTGCCAGCAGTTCCGGGACTTCTCGACTCCAGGAGCAGTTCTTC.

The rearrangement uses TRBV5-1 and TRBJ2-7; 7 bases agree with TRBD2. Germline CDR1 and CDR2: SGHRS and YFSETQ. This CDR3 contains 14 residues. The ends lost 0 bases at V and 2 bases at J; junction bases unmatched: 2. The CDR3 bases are TGCGCCAGCAGCTTGGCGGGGGGTCCCTACGAGCAGTACTTC. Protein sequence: CASSLAGGPYEQYF.

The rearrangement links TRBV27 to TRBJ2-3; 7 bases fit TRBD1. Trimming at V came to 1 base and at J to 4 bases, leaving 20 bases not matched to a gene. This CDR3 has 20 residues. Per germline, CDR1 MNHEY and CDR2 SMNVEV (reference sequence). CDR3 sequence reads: CASSLWVGTETLKIPDTQYF. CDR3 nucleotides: TGTGCCAGCAGTTTATGGGTCGGGACAGAGACACTAAAAATCCCAGATACGCAGTATTTT.

The CDR3 loop reads CASSPWTSGSHNEQFF. CDR3 in DNA: TGTGCCAGCAGTCCATGGACTAGCGGGTCCCACAATGAGCAGTTCTTC. The J gene is TRBJ2-1, the V gene TRBV28; TRBD2 matches at 11 bases. With V trimmed by 5 bases and J by 5 bases, 8 bases remained unmatched. The CDR3 contains 16 residues. Germline V gene lookup returns CDR1 MDHEN and CDR2 SYDVKM.

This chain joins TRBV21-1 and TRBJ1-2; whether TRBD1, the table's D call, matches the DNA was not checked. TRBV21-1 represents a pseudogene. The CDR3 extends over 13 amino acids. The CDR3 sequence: CASSKKGASGYTF. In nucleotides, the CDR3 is TGTGCCAGCAGCAAAAAGGGGGCAAGTGGCTACACCTTC.